The TCR beta chain under discussion was sequenced for a study of blood T cell repertoires in COVID-19. Across the study: COVID-19 samples collected from the United States, Italy and Spain covered acute and convalescent phases. From T cells, B-cell-depleted T cells, or PBMCs came the material, which was cDNA or gDNA.

Looked up from germline, CDR1 is SGDLS and CDR2 is YYNGEE. V gave up 0 bases and J gave up 5 bases, with 14 bases separating them. The CDR3 length is 15 residues. In the original workflow: Amplification from reference gene primers served as the basis for estimated nucleated cell counts. Sequenced by immunoSEQ multiplex PCR; TCRdb stores in-frame clones only, minus some. That table gives V, J and clone size, and the DNA gave D and trimming. The table records around 99,000 clones, about 87% of them present only once. The rearrangement links TRBV9 to TRBJ1-1; D might be TRBD1 (5 bases). The sequence came from a woman aged 45-59 years with acute or convalescent COVID-19. Sequenced input: peripheral blood. CDR3 amino acids: CASSVGRREGTEAFF. The CDR3, as DNA: TGTGCCAGCAGCGTAGGTCGTCGGGAGGGGACTGAAGCTTTCTTT.